Listed below are T cell receptor beta chains from one sample, sequenced in a study of beta chain features in type 1 diabetes. TCRdb's copy holds only in-frame clones and misses some; the assay was immunoSEQ multiplex PCR. The sample includes around 140,000 clones, about 10% of them seen just once. Sequenced: naive CD4+ T cells from blood. The origin of the receptors is a man aged 18 to 35 in good health. Each CDR3 is given with its conserved first and last residue.

CDR3 | J | V
CASSRWDRDSYEQYF | TRBJ2-7 | TRBV5-6
CASSFLAGGRSYEQYF | TRBJ2-7 | TRBV28
CASREGLLQYF | TRBJ2-7 | TRBV2
CASNPHPRLAGYEQYF | TRBJ2-7 | TRBV6-4
CASSVGDRVYYGYTF | TRBJ1-2 | TRBV9
CASSWGRGTSNEQFF | TRBJ2-1 | TRBV11-2
CASSFRADTQYF | TRBJ2-3 | TRBV7-8
CAADGGGPNEQFF | TRBJ2-1 | TRBV30
CASRGGEIFYGYTF | TRBJ1-2 | TRBV28
CASRLGQGGLQQYF | TRBJ2-7 | TRBV6-5
CASSLEDRGSGGYTF | TRBJ1-2 | TRBV5-6
CASSVDLDRVRTGELFF | TRBJ2-2 | TRBV9
CASSQGQGRETQYF | TRBJ2-5 | TRBV4-3
CASSSRDRVYEQYF | TRBJ2-7 | TRBV7-8
CASSQMQSGGPNLAEQYF | TRBJ2-7 | TRBV4-2
CASRLFQDNEQFF | TRBJ2-1 | TRBV5-1
CASSSSGGCSYEQYF | TRBJ2-7 | TRBV11-2
CASSLEDPTASSF | TRBJ1-2 | TRBV7-2
CAWRLGTGIDEQYF | - | TRBV30
CAWSGQATMKNIQYF | TRBJ2-4 | TRBV30
CASSQETQYF | TRBJ2-5 | TRBV6-5
CASRLQGREQYF | TRBJ2-7 | TRBV28
CASSRQGPNSPLHF | TRBJ1-6 | TRBV27
CSVGHEGGELFF | TRBJ2-2 | TRBV29-1
CAWSVWDRGNEQYF | TRBJ2-7 | TRBV30
CASSGGLAGETQYF | TRBJ2-5 | TRBV9
CASSLGGGYTDTQYF | TRBJ2-3 | TRBV5-1
CASSDLGGGQPQHF | TRBJ1-5 | TRBV6-1
CASSLTGQNSPLHF | TRBJ1-6 | TRBV5-1
CASSLEGGALSEKLFF | TRBJ1-4 | TRBV7-2
CASSLTDRRNTEAFF | TRBJ1-1 | TRBV4-3
CASRGLSGGADEQYF | TRBJ2-7 | TRBV6-1
CATSREQGGYNEQFF | TRBJ2-1 | TRBV15
CASSERTNTPGITGFSYEQYF | TRBJ2-7 | TRBV6-1
CASSPGQGNLLETQYF | TRBJ2-5 | TRBV5-1
CASTGTVNTEAFF | TRBJ1-1 | TRBV28
CASSEIHSAYEQYF | TRBJ2-7 | TRBV6-5
CASSPLFGLAYNEQFF | TRBJ2-1 | TRBV18
CATPGLAVGETQYF | TRBJ2-5 | TRBV14
CASSLGPGGNTGELFF | TRBJ2-2 | TRBV5-1
CAWSVVRAHGYTF | TRBJ1-2 | TRBV30